The entry that follows covers one T cell receptor beta chain sequence. Its antigen is currently unknown. The conserved closing phenylalanine or tryptophan is absent in this CDR3, likely reflecting a read error. No DNA is shown, since the ends of the CDR3 on it are uncertain; the CDR3 is the one TCRdb lists. The data stem from a study of cytomegalovirus exposure and HLA in healthy donors. Study-wide points: Reports credit the classifier with highly specific, highly sensitive diagnosis of cytomegalovirus status. Rarity characterized most TCR sequences, yet some public TCRs appeared in many donors. That first-cohort TCR clusters tended to co-occur in the 100 to 150 validation repertoires was found in a later analysis. A few CMV-associated chains proved CMV antigen-specific in vitro.

The assay was immunoSEQ multiplex PCR, and TCRdb's table has in-frame clones only and misses some. The sample has some 170,000 clones, roughly 86% seen once. Germline lookup yields CDR1 MGHDK and CDR2 SYGVNS. The CDR3 is 8 residues long, counting both termini. V and J are TRBV25-1 and TRBJ2-7; TRBD2 is the table's D call, not checked against the DNA. The source of this sequence is a man aged 18 to 29 in good health and CMV-seropositive. Material: PBMCs. The CDR3 loop is CASTPPLC.